This TCR beta chain was identified in a study of shared clonotypes between healthy human individuals. For the study at large: Donor composition was a couple of women and three men, aged 18 to 49.

The table came from immunoSEQ multiplex PCR; TCRdb's copy has only in-frame clones and leaves some out. The sample holds hundreds of thousands of clones, around three quarters seen once. CDR3 length equals 14 residues. Germline values: CDR1 MDHEN, CDR2 SYDVKM. V was clipped by 5 bases and J by 2 bases, with 12 bases between them. Sequencing used memory CD4+ T cells sorted from blood. Documented subset: CD45RA-negative fraction. This TCR came from a woman aged 30 to 39 in good health. The V and J genes are TRBV28 and TRBJ1-1; no clear D. DNA for the CDR3: TGTGCCAGCAGTATACCCTCACCCAACACTGAAGCTTTCTTT. Translating it yields CASSIPSPNTEAFF.